The present entry profiles one T cell receptor (beta chain) with its context. The data originate from a study of blood T cells in healthy people across ages. Next came a second PCR, run for about 6 to 12 cycles, which used a sample-barcoded 5' primer along with a J-beta primer mix. Each of the cDNA molecules was tagged by a template-switch adaptor with 12 random nucleotides. TCRdb itself ran the 5' RACE reads through MiXCR, one entry per CDR3 protein. Of about 1,600,000 distinct CDR3 sequences detected, roughly 40% appear once; the ten largest clones hold 6.5% to 10%. The receptor was isolated from a woman aged 18-30 years in good health. The sequencing input was blood.

DNA of the CDR3: TGCGCCAGCAGTTCAGAGGCAGGGCTATACTACAATGAGCAGTACTTC. It codes for CASSSEAGLYYNEQYF. The J gene is TRBJ2-7, the V gene TRBV4-1, with D possibly TRBD1 on 5 matching bases. Germline loops: CDR1 MGHRA, CDR2 YSYEKL. CDR3 length equals 16 residues. Trimming took off 6 bases at V and 7 bases at J, with 25 bases between the two ends.